These 9 T cell receptor beta chains share one sample of origin, sequenced in a study of T cell changes during pregnancy in multiple sclerosis. Profiled with immunoSEQ multiplex PCR; TCRdb holds only in-frame clones, not every one. Altogether 80,000 or so clones are present, about 90% being singletons, with the ten largest covering 2.6%. Sequenced material: peripheral blood, taken before pregnancy. The receptors derive from a female donor with multiple sclerosis, enrolled in a pregnancy study.

This chain connects TRBV7-6 to TRBJ2-7; the D gene is possibly TRBD1 (5 bases). Looked up from germline, CDR1 is SGHVS and CDR2 is FNYEAQ. The CDR3 is made up of 14 amino acids. V was shortened by 1 base and J by 2 bases, with 9 bases between the two germline ends. This chain's CDR3 is CASSLDKGPYEQYF. DNA for the CDR3: TGTGCCAGCAGCTTAGACAAGGGGCCCTACGAGCAGTACTTC.

The gene calls are TRBV2 and TRBJ2-2; the match to TRBD2 covers 9 bases. With V trimmed by 4 bases and J by 6 bases, 3 bases remained unmatched. Per the germline V gene, CDR1 is SNHLY and CDR2 is FYNNEI. The CDR3 covers 14 residues. The CDR3 region has the DNA TGTGCCAGCAGTGTAGCGGGAGCTCCCGGGGAGCTGTTTTTT. Translation gives CASSVAGAPGELFF. Full variable domain (outside the CDR3, taken from reference TRBV2 and TRBJ2-2): EPEVTQTPSHQVTQMGQEVILRCVPISNHLYFYWYRQILGQKVEFLVSFYNNEISEKSEIFDDQFSVERPDGSNFTLKIRSTKLEDSAMYFCASSVAGAPGELFFGEGSRLTVL.

About this clone itself: The junction does not match germline at one end; this may be a read error. This sequence joins TRBV7-8 and TRBJ2-7; a weak D match, TRBD1 (6 bases). There are 12 residues in the CDR3. CDR1 is SGHVS and CDR2 is FQNEAQ in the germline V gene. The CDR3 bases are TGTGCCAGCAGCTTAGGGCGACAGGACTTTAACTTC. It codes for CASSLGRQDFNF.

The chain combines TRBV6-1 with TRBJ2-1, with TRBD1 matching 12 bases. CDR1 and CDR2 from the germline V gene are MNHNS and SASEGT. V shed 4 bases, J shed 12 bases, and the junction held 13 bases outside the gene matches. CDR3 length: 16 amino acids. The CDR3 DNA is TGTGCCAGCAGTGTACCACCTCCGGGACAGGGGGCAGGGCAGTTCTTC. This encodes CASSVPPPGQGAGQFF.

The V gene is TRBV19, the J gene TRBJ1-5; possible D gene TRBD1, 6 bases. The CDR3 has 18 amino acids. Per the germline V gene, CDR1 is LNHDA and CDR2 is SQIVND (reference sequence). Trimming stripped 1 base from V and 0 bases from J, with 16 bases between. CDR3 sequence: CASSIVPWTEDSNQPQHF. CDR3 in DNA: TGTGCCAGTAGTATAGTGCCCTGGACAGAAGATAGCAATCAGCCCCAGCATTTT.

The genes are TRBV27 and TRBJ1-2; 10 positions match TRBD1. In germline, CDR1 is MNHEY, CDR2 SMNVEV (reference sequence). The CDR3 extends over 14 amino acids. V lost 8 bases, J lost 3 bases, and 6 bases stayed unmatched. The CDR3 reads CASSGTGDYYGYTF. In nucleotides, the CDR3 is TGTGCCAGCTCCGGGACAGGGGATTACTATGGCTACACCTTC.

J is TRBJ1-2 and V is TRBV7-8, with D unresolved. V lost 5 bases, J lost 8 bases, and 15 bases lay in between. This CDR3 comprises 13 residues. Germline V lookup: CDR1 SGHVS, CDR2 FQNEAQ. CDR3 amino acids: CASSPSGIGGYTF. The CDR3 bases are TGTGCCAGCAGCCCTTCGGGGATAGGGGGCTACACCTTC.

V is TRBV4-1 and J is TRBJ2-7; the D gene is possibly TRBD2 (5 bases). Germline assignment: CDR1 MGHRA and CDR2 YSYEKL. The length of the CDR3 is 15 residues. Trimming took off 1 base at V and 7 bases at J, with 17 bases between the two ends. CDR3 bases: TGCGCCAGCAGCCAAGGGAGGAGGACTGCACTAGAGCAGTACTTC. Translated: CASSQGRRTALEQYF.

This chain links TRBV29-1 with TRBJ2-1; 10 nucleotides agree with TRBD2. The CDR3 is 13 amino acids. Trimming took 6 bases from V and 7 from J; bases not matched to a gene: 6. Germline CDR1 SQVTM, CDR2 ANQGSEA. CDR3 bases: TGCAGCGTGACCGGGACTAGCGTGAATGAGCAGTTCTTC. This gives the protein CSVTGTSVNEQFF.